The 2 T cell receptor beta chains in this list originate from one sample, sequenced in a study of T-cell reconstitution after alpha-beta-depleted transplantation in children. Preparation of the TCRbeta library used unique molecular identifiers. TCRdb reprocessed the PCR reads with MiXCR, giving one entry per CDR3 protein. Among around 76,000 distinct CDR3 sequences listed, around a sixth were seen once. The material was PBMCs, mostly from graft donor cells, obtained 360 days after TCRalphabeta/CD19-depleted stem cell transplant. These receptors came from a male patient aged 2 to 9 who had a stem cell transplant for acute lymphoblastic leukemia, so the T cells may come from the graft donor.

This clonotype was detected only a few times. The chain links TRBV12-3 or TRBV12-4 to TRBJ2-3; D may be TRBD2 (5 bases). V dropped 4 bases and J dropped 0 bases, with 11 bases sitting between them. This CDR3 is 15 amino acids long. CDR3 in amino acids: CASSSRTVSTDTQYF. Here the CDR3 DNA reads TGTGCCAGCAGTTCCCGGACTGTAAGCACAGATACGCAGTATTTT.

CDR3 in amino acids: CASSLLGLNTGELFF. For the CDR3, the DNA is TGTGCCAGCAGTTTGCTGGGGTTGAACACCGGGGAGCTGTTTTTT. The V call is TRBV12-3 or TRBV12-4, the J call TRBJ2-2; D gene unclear. The germline V and J ends were trimmed by 3 bases and 1 base, with 9 bases remaining between them. The CDR3 has 15 amino acids.